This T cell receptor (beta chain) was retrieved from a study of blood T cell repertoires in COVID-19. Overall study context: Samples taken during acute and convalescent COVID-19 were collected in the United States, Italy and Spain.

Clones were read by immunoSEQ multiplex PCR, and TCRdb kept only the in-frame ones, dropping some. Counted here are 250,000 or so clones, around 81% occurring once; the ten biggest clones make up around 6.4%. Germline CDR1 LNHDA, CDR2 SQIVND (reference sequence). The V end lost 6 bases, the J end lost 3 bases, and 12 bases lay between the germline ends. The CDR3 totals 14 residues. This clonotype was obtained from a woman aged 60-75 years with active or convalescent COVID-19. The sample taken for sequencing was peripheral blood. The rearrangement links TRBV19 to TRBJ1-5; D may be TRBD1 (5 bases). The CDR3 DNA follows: TGTGCCAGTAGACCCGCGGGGGTCAATCAGCCCCAGCATTTT. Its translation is CASRPAGVNQPQHF.